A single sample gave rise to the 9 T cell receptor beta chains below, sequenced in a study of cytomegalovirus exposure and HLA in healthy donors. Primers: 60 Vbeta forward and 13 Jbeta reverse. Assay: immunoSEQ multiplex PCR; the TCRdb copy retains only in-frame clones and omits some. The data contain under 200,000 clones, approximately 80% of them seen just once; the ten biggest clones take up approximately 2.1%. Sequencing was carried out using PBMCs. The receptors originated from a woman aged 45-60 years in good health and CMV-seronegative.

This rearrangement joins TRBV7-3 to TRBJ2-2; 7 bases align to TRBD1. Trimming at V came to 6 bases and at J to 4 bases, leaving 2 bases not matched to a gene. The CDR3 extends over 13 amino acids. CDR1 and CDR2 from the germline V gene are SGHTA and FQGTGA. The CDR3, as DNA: TGTGCCAGCAGGGGGACAGTCACCGGGGAGCTGTTTTTT. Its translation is CASRGTVTGELFF.

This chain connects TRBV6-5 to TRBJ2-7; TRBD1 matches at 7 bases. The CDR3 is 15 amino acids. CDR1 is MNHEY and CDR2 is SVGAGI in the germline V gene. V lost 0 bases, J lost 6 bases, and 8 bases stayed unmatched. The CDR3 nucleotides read TGTGCCAGCAGTTACTCCCGACAGGGTTGGGGCGAGCAGTACTTC. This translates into CASSYSRQGWGEQYF.

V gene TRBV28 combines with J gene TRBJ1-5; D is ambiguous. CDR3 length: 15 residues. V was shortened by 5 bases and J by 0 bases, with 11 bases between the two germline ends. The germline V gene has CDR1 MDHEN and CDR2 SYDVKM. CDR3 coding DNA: TGTGCCAGCAGTAGAGAGACTGTTAGCAATCAGCCCCAGCATTTT. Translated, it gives CASSRETVSNQPQHF.

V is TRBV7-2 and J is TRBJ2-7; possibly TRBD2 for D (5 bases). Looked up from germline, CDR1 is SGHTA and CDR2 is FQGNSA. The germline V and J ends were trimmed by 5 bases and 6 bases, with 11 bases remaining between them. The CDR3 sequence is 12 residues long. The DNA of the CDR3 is TGTGCCAGCAGCAGGCGGGCGGGCGAGCAGTACTTC. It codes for CASSRRAGEQYF.

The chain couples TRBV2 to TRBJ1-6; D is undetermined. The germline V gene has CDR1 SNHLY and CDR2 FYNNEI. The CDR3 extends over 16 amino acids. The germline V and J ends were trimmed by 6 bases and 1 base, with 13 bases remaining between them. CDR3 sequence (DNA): TGTGCCAGCAGAATTAGCAGTTTGTCCTATAATTCACCCCTCCACTTT. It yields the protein CASRISSLSYNSPLHF.

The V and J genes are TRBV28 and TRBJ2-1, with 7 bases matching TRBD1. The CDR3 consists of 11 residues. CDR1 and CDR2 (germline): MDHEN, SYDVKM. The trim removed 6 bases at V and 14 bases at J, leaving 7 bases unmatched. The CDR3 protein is CASSQRDREFF. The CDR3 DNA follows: TGTGCCAGCAGCCAGAGGGACAGAGAGTTCTTC.

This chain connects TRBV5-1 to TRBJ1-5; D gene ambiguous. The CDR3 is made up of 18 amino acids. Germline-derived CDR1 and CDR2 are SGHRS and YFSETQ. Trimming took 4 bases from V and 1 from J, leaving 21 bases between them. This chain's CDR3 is CASSTSKEGAKSNQPQHF. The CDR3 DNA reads TGCGCCAGCAGCACCTCAAAGGAGGGTGCTAAGAGCAATCAGCCCCAGCATTTT.

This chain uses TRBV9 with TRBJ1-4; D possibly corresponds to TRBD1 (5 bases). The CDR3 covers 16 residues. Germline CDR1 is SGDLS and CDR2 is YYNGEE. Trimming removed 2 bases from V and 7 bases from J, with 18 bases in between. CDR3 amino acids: CASSVRSGVRSEKLFF. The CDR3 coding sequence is TGTGCCAGCAGCGTGAGGTCGGGGGTACGTAGTGAAAAACTGTTTTTT.

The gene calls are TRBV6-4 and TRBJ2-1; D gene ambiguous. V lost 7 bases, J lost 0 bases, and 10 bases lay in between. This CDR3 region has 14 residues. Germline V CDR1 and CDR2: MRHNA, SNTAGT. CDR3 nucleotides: TGTGCCAGCAAGACTGAAAGCTCCTACAATGAGCAGTTCTTC. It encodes CASKTESSYNEQFF.